These T cell receptor beta chains were read from a single sample in a study of cytomegalovirus exposure and HLA in healthy donors. Measured with immunoSEQ multiplex PCR; TCRdb has only the in-frame clones, and not every one. The data show approximately 170,000 clones, with roughly 80% seen just once and 1% to 1.5% held by the top ten. The sequencing input was PBMCs. These receptors all stem from a man aged 50 or older in good health and CMV-seropositive. The CDR3 runs from the conserved cysteine through the conserved F or W. The D gene is left open where the match is weak. Where a row states a size, it is once, few, many or the class of an expanded clone; other rows omit it.

clone_size	d_call	v_call	j_call	cdr3_nt	cdr3_aa
once	TRBD2	TRBV27	TRBJ2-3	TGTGCCAGCAGTACGGGACTAGCGGGAGGGCAAGATACGCAGTATTTT	CASSTGLAGGQDTQYF
-	-	TRBV28	TRBJ2-1	TGTGCCAGCAGTTTACCCCTACCCTACAATGAGCAGTTCTTC	CASSLPLPYNEQFF
-	-	TRBV30	TRBJ2-6	TGTGCCTGGAGTAGGAGACAGTTATTCTCTGGGGCCAACGTCCTGACTTTC	CAWSRRQLFSGANVLTF
-	-	TRBV19	TRBJ1-1	TGTGCCAGTAGTATCCGGGAGAACACTGAAGCTTTCTTT	CASSIRENTEAFF
-	-	TRBV27	TRBJ2-7	TGTGCCAGCAGTTTATCCGCCGGGACAAAGGCCTACGAGCAGTACTTC	CASSLSAGTKAYEQYF
-	TRBD2	TRBV2	TRBJ2-3	TGTGCCAGCAGTGAAGAATGGGCTAGCGGGAGGGGAGTAGATACGCAGTATTTT	CASSEEWASGRGVDTQYF
-	-	TRBV5-1	TRBJ1-2	TGCGCCAGCAGCTTGCAGGCCTCTAACTATGGCTACACCTTC	CASSLQASNYGYTF
-	-	TRBV28	TRBJ1-4	TGTGCCAGCAGTTTTAGGAGGGGCTATGAGGAAAAACTGTTTTTT	CASSFRRGYEEKLFF
-	TRBD2	TRBV27	TRBJ2-1	TGTGCCAGCAGTTTATCGGGCGGGGGACGATCCTACAATGAGCAGTTCTTC	CASSLSGGGRSYNEQFF
-	-	TRBV7-2	TRBJ1-1	TGTGCCAGCAGCTTCCGGGGGATGAACACTGAAGCTTTCTTT	CASSFRGMNTEAFF
-	-	TRBV5-1	TRBJ1-1	TGCGCCAGCAGCTTCTCGACAGGGAACACTGAAGCTTTCTTT	CASSFSTGNTEAFF
-	TRBD1	TRBV5-1	TRBJ1-1	TGCGCCAGCAGCTGGGGACAGGGGGCAGGCACTGAAGCTTTCTTT	CASSWGQGAGTEAFF
few	-	TRBV5-5	TRBJ2-3	TGTGCCAGCAGCACGACAGGTTACCTCACAGATACGCAGTATTTT	CASSTTGYLTDTQYF
once	-	TRBV2	TRBJ2-5	TGTGCCAGCAGAGCTAGCGAAGAGACCCAGTACTTC	CASRASEETQYF
-	TRBD2	TRBV7-6	TRBJ2-5	TGTGCCAGCAGCTTAGGACTAGCCCAAGAGACCCAGTACTTC	CASSLGLAQETQYF
-	TRBD2	TRBV29-1	TRBJ2-7	TGCAGCGTTGGAGGGGAGGGCCGTGAGCAGTACTTC	CSVGGEGREQYF
-	-	TRBV25-1	TRBJ1-3	TGTGCCAGCAGTGCGCGTGGAAACACCATATATTTT	CASSARGNTIYF
-	-	TRBV19	TRBJ1-1	TGTGCCAGTAGTATCAGGGGCAGTGCAATGAACACTGAAGCTTTCTTT	CASSIRGSAMNTEAFF
-	TRBD1	TRBV6-6	TRBJ2-7	TGTGCCAGCAGTTACGGGGGACAGGGGGGACTGCAGTACTTC	CASSYGGQGGLQYF
-	-	TRBV18	TRBJ1-1	TGTGCCAGCTCACCAGCGGAGGTCACTGAAGCTTTCTTT	CASSPAEVTEAFF
few	-	TRBV30	TRBJ1-6	TGTGCCTACAGGGACAATTCCTATAATTCACCCCTCCACTTT	CAYRDNSYNSPLHF
-	-	TRBV18	TRBJ1-1	TGTGCCAGCTCACCAAGGGCGGGTAGTGGAGGTGCTGAAGCTTTCTTT	CASSPRAGSGGAEAFF
-	-	TRBV4-3	TRBJ1-2	TGCGCCAGCAGCCAAGACCGCACATCTAACTATGGCTACACCTTC	CASSQDRTSNYGYTF
once	TRBD1	TRBV5-1	TRBJ1-2	TGCGCCAGCAGCTTGGTCCCGGGACAGGAGGGCTACACCTTC	CASSLVPGQEGYTF
-	TRBD1	TRBV2	TRBJ1-1	TGTGCCAGCAGGACCGGGACAGCCACTGAAGCTTTCTTT	CASRTGTATEAFF
-	TRBD1	TRBV7-9	TRBJ1-4	TGTGCCAGCAGCCCCAGGGGGTGGGGTAGGGACGCAACTAATGAAAAACTGTTTTTT	CASSPRGWGRDATNEKLFF
-	-	TRBV11-2	TRBJ1-6	TGTGCCAGCAGCTTAGATCCCATACTACCCACCCATTCACCCCTCCACTTT	CASSLDPILPTHSPLHF
-	-	TRBV11-2	TRBJ1-2	TGTGCCAGCAGCCTCGGACAGTCCTATGGCTACACCTTC	CASSLGQSYGYTF
-	-	TRBV7-9	TRBJ2-7	TGTGCCAGCAGCTCCCCCTGGGGGCAGGGCCACGAGCAGTACTTC	CASSSPWGQGHEQYF
-	TRBD2	TRBV27	TRBJ2-7	TGTGCCACCCGACGGGGGGAGACCTACGAGCAGTACTTC	CATRRGETYEQYF
-	-	TRBV9	TRBJ2-2	TGTGCCAGCAGCGTAGGCCCGGGCGGGGAGCTGTTTTTT	CASSVGPGGELFF
-	TRBD2	TRBV11-2	TRBJ2-5	TGTGCCAGCAGCTTAAGAGAGACTAGCGGGGCGGGCGAGACCCAGTACTTC	CASSLRETSGAGETQYF
-	-	TRBV7-8	TRBJ2-2	TGTGCCAGCAGTTGGAGGGGAAACACCGGGGAGCTGTTTTTT	CASSWRGNTGELFF
-	-	TRBV5-6	TRBJ1-3	TGTGCCAGCAGCTTCAGGGGTCCTAGCTCTGGAAACATCATATATTTT	CASSFRGPSSGNIIYF
-	TRBD1	TRBV30	TRBJ2-1	TGTGCCTGGAGCGCCCTCGGGACAGACAATGAGCAGTTCTTC	CAWSALGTDNEQFF
-	TRBD2	TRBV2	TRBJ2-5	TGTGCCAGCATAGAGGGCGGGAGAGGTGAGACCCAGTACTTC	CASIEGGRGETQYF
once	TRBD2	TRBV4-1	TRBJ2-3	TGCGCCAGCAGAGAGCGGGGGGGCCAAACAGATACGCAGTATTTT	CASRERGGQTDTQYF
-	-	TRBV7-2	TRBJ1-1	TGTGCCAGCAGCTTTCGCAGGGACACTGAAGCTTTCTTT	CASSFRRDTEAFF
-	-	TRBV2	TRBJ1-1	TGTGCCAGCGGGGGGGTCTGGATGAACACTGAAGCTTTCTTT	CASGGVWMNTEAFF
few	-	TRBV10-3	TRBJ1-2	TGTGCCATCACGGCCTCGCAGGACTATGGCTACACCTTC	CAITASQDYGYTF
-	TRBD1	TRBV5-1	TRBJ2-3	TGCGCCAGCAGGGGACAGGGGGCAGGGGATACGCAGTATTTT	CASRGQGAGDTQYF
-	TRBD2	TRBV5-1	TRBJ2-3	TGCGCCAGCACCGGGACTAGCGGGTCAGATACGCAGTATTTT	CASTGTSGSDTQYF
-	-	TRBV7-9	TRBJ2-5	TGTGCCAGCAGCCCGATCCCACAGCAAGAGACCCAGTACTTC	CASSPIPQQETQYF
-	-	TRBV9	TRBJ2-7	TGTGCCAGCAGCGTAGCCCAGGGCCCCTACGAGCAGTACTTC	CASSVAQGPYEQYF
-	-	TRBV25-1	TRBJ2-3	TGTGCCAGCAGTCTGTCCCCCCGCACAGATACGCAGTATTTT	CASSLSPRTDTQYF
-	-	TRBV11-2	TRBJ2-1	TGTGCCAGCAGGGCCGGGACAGAGCAGTTCTTC	CASRAGTEQFF
-	TRBD2	TRBV4-2	TRBJ2-3	TGTGCCAGCAGCCCTCGGACTAGCGGGAGCGAAGTAGATACGCAGTATTTT	CASSPRTSGSEVDTQYF
-	TRBD1	TRBV5-1	TRBJ2-7	TGCGCCAGCAGCTTGACCCCGGGACAGGGGATGAGCGAGCAGTACTTC	CASSLTPGQGMSEQYF
few	-	TRBV11-3	TRBJ2-7	TGTGCCAGCAGCTTAGGGGGGGATCCGCACTACGAGCAGTACTTC	CASSLGGDPHYEQYF
-	-	TRBV28	TRBJ1-1	TGTGCCAGCAGTTCCCCAGGGTTGAACACTGAAGCTTTCTTT	CASSSPGLNTEAFF
-	-	TRBV29-1	TRBJ1-1	TGCAGCGTTGAAAAGCCCAGACAGTACCCCATGAACACTGAAGCTTTCTTT	CSVEKPRQYPMNTEAFF
-	-	TRBV20-1	TRBJ2-1	TGCAGTGCTGTCGGCAATGAGCAGTTCTTC	CSAVGNEQFF
-	TRBD1	TRBV4-2	TRBJ1-4	TGTGCCAGCAGCCAAGATTTGAGGGGGCGCAGAACTAATGAAAAACTGTTTTTT	CASSQDLRGRRTNEKLFF
-	-	TRBV11-1	TRBJ2-2	TGTGCCAGCAGCTTATTAGATACCGGGGAGCTGTTTTTT	CASSLLDTGELFF
-	-	TRBV7-8	TRBJ2-2	TGTGCCAGCAGCTTAGGAACCGGGAACAGGGCCGGGGAGCTGTTTTTT	CASSLGTGNRAGELFF
-	TRBD1	TRBV28	TRBJ2-4	TGTGCCAGCATCGGACAGGCTCGAAACATTCAGTACTTC	CASIGQARNIQYF
-	-	TRBV5-4	TRBJ2-7	TGTGCCAGCAGCTTGGACAGGGAGTACGAGCAGTACTTC	CASSLDREYEQYF
-	TRBD1	TRBV2	TRBJ2-7	TGTGCCAGCAGCAAGGACAGGGCTCACGAGCAGTACTTC	CASSKDRAHEQYF
few	TRBD1	TRBV7-9	TRBJ2-2	TGTGCCAGCATCCGGACAGGGGGCACCGGGGAGCTGTTTTTT	CASIRTGGTGELFF